The rows below give T cell receptor beta chains drawn from one sample of a study of early T cells in non-severe SARS-CoV-2 infection. MiXCR, applied by TCRdb to the 5' RACE reads, yields one record per CDR3 protein. The sample holds tens of thousands of distinct CDR3 sequences, around 12% seen once. Material: whole blood, obtained at baseline. These receptors all stem from an adult who was a healthcare worker with PCR-confirmed SARS-CoV-2 infection or an uninfected control (not recorded which). CDR3s include the opening cysteine and the closing phenylalanine or tryptophan. Each record gives: J gene, V gene, D gene, clone size, CDR3 protein, CDR3 DNA. The D gene is left open where the match is weak. Rows may omit the clone size; those that give it use once, few, many or a size class.

J gene: TRBJ1-2
V gene: TRBV28
D gene: TRBD1
clone size: many
CDR3 protein: CASSPGQANYGYTF
CDR3 DNA: TGTGCCAGCAGTCCGGGACAGGCTAACTATGGCTACACCTTC

J gene: TRBJ2-4
V gene: TRBV4-2
D gene: TRBD2
clone size: few
CDR3 protein: CASSQDMTSGGAKNIQYF
CDR3 DNA: TGTGCCAGCAGCCAAGATATGACTAGCGGGGGAGCCAAAAACATTCAGTACTTC

J gene: TRBJ2-2
V gene: TRBV24-1
D gene: .
clone size: .
CDR3 protein: CATSDTIGTNTGELFF
CDR3 DNA: TGTGCCACCAGTGATACTATTGGGACGAACACCGGGGAGCTGTTTTTT

J gene: TRBJ2-1
V gene: TRBV7-2
D gene: TRBD2
clone size: .
CDR3 protein: CASSLNIGGSSYNEQFF
CDR3 DNA: TGTGCCAGCAGCTTAAACATCGGCGGGAGCTCCTACAATGAGCAGTTCTTC

J gene: TRBJ1-6
V gene: TRBV5-6
D gene: TRBD1
clone size: many
CDR3 protein: CASSYRGTDSPLHF
CDR3 DNA: TGTGCCAGCAGCTACAGGGGGACGGATTCACCCCTCCACTTT

J gene: TRBJ2-5
V gene: TRBV11-2
D gene: TRBD2
clone size: .
CDR3 protein: CASSSRSSGKLETQYF
CDR3 DNA: TGTGCCAGCAGCTCCCGATCTAGCGGGAAACTAGAGACCCAGTACTTC

J gene: TRBJ2-7
V gene: TRBV6-2/TRBV6-3
D gene: .
clone size: .
CDR3 protein: CASSYPWGVHEQYF
CDR3 DNA: TGTGCCAGCAGTTACCCTTGGGGTGTCCACGAGCAGTACTTC

J gene: TRBJ2-7
V gene: TRBV3-1
D gene: TRBD2
clone size: few
CDR3 protein: CASSQTGGYYEQYF
CDR3 DNA: TGTGCCAGCAGCCAGACGGGAGGTTATTACGAGCAGTACTTC

J gene: TRBJ2-1
V gene: TRBV20-1
D gene: TRBD2
clone size: many
CDR3 protein: CSANKGAGTKENEQFF
CDR3 DNA: TGCAGTGCCAATAAGGGAGCCGGGACTAAGGAAAATGAGCAGTTCTTC

J gene: TRBJ2-7
V gene: TRBV14
D gene: .
clone size: .
CDR3 protein: CASSQVTPYEQYF
CDR3 DNA: TGTGCCAGCAGCCAAGTGACACCCTACGAGCAGTACTTC

J gene: TRBJ2-7
V gene: TRBV5-1
D gene: TRBD2
clone size: few
CDR3 protein: CASTAGGEYEQYF
CDR3 DNA: TGCGCCAGCACTGCGGGGGGTGAGTACGAGCAGTACTTC

J gene: TRBJ2-3
V gene: TRBV24-1
D gene: .
clone size: few
CDR3 protein: CATSDLRTDTQYF
CDR3 DNA: TGTGCCACCAGTGATTTACGGACAGATACGCAGTATTTT

J gene: TRBJ1-3
V gene: TRBV5-5
D gene: TRBD1
clone size: few
CDR3 protein: CASSPGTAISGNTIYF
CDR3 DNA: TGTGCCAGCAGCCCCGGGACAGCGATCTCTGGAAACACCATATATTTT

J gene: TRBJ2-5
V gene: TRBV4-1
D gene: .
clone size: many
CDR3 protein: CASSQDGQGYGETQYF
CDR3 DNA: TGCGCCAGCAGCCAAGATGGGCAGGGGTACGGGGAGACCCAGTACTTC

J gene: TRBJ2-1
V gene: TRBV19
D gene: .
clone size: .
CDR3 protein: CASSMIDNEQFF
CDR3 DNA: TGTGCCAGTAGTATGATTGACAATGAGCAGTTCTTC

J gene: TRBJ1-5
V gene: TRBV28
D gene: .
clone size: few
CDR3 protein: CASRPTRNQPQHF
CDR3 DNA: TGTGCCAGCAGACCTACAAGAAATCAGCCCCAGCATTTT

J gene: TRBJ2-4
V gene: TRBV7-9
D gene: .
clone size: .
CDR3 protein: CASSLSELAKNIQYF
CDR3 DNA: TGTGCCAGCAGCTTAAGTGAATTAGCCAAAAACATTCAGTACTTC

J gene: TRBJ2-1
V gene: TRBV10-2
D gene: .
clone size: few
CDR3 protein: CASRVLAGNEQFF
CDR3 DNA: TGCGCCAGCAGGGTTCTAGCAGGCAATGAGCAGTTCTTC

J gene: TRBJ2-3
V gene: TRBV7-2
D gene: .
clone size: many
CDR3 protein: CASSPMRSDTQYF
CDR3 DNA: TGTGCCAGCAGCCCCATGCGATCAGATACGCAGTATTTT

J gene: TRBJ2-5
V gene: TRBV18
D gene: TRBD2
clone size: .
CDR3 protein: CASSPASGTQETQYF
CDR3 DNA: TGTGCCAGCTCACCAGCTAGCGGGACCCAAGAGACCCAGTACTTC

J gene: TRBJ2-1
V gene: TRBV6-4
D gene: .
clone size: .
CDR3 protein: CASSELGGTNNEQFF
CDR3 DNA: TGTGCCAGCAGTGAGTTAGGAGGGACGAACAATGAGCAGTTCTTC

J gene: TRBJ1-5
V gene: TRBV20-1
D gene: .
clone size: .
CDR3 protein: CSARIQGTNQPQHF
CDR3 DNA: TGCAGTGCTAGAATACAGGGTACCAATCAGCCCCAGCATTTT

J gene: TRBJ2-7
V gene: TRBV27
D gene: .
clone size: medium-sized
CDR3 protein: CASSLQSFEHEQYF
CDR3 DNA: TGTGCCAGCAGTTTACAGTCTTTTGAGCACGAGCAGTACTTC

J gene: TRBJ2-1
V gene: TRBV29-1
D gene: .
clone size: .
CDR3 protein: CSGRGGVNEQFF
CDR3 DNA: TGCAGCGGACGAGGAGGGGTCAATGAGCAGTTCTTC

J gene: TRBJ2-3
V gene: TRBV9
D gene: .
clone size: few
CDR3 protein: CASSVGPGERGGGQYF
CDR3 DNA: TGTGCCAGCAGCGTAGGCCCGGGAGAGAGAGGCGGCGGGCAGTATTTT

J gene: TRBJ2-7
V gene: TRBV5-4
D gene: .
clone size: .
CDR3 protein: CASSDPTGRLGYEQYF
CDR3 DNA: TGTGCCAGCAGCGACCCGACAGGCCGGTTGGGCTACGAGCAGTACTTC

J gene: TRBJ2-5
V gene: TRBV7-9
D gene: TRBD1
clone size: few
CDR3 protein: CASSSYRGLETQYF
CDR3 DNA: TGTGCCAGCAGCTCTTACAGGGGGCTGGAGACCCAGTACTTC

J gene: TRBJ2-7
V gene: TRBV7-2
D gene: TRBD1
clone size: few
CDR3 protein: CASSIGTDYEQYF
CDR3 DNA: TGTGCCAGCAGCATCGGGACAGACTACGAGCAGTACTTC

J gene: TRBJ2-1
V gene: TRBV19
D gene: TRBD1
clone size: few
CDR3 protein: CASSRDRGGDEQFF
CDR3 DNA: TGTGCCAGTAGCCGGGACAGGGGCGGGGATGAGCAGTTCTTC

J gene: TRBJ2-1
V gene: TRBV19
D gene: TRBD2
clone size: .
CDR3 protein: CASRGPAGAAWGEQFF
CDR3 DNA: TGTGCCAGTAGGGGTCCGGCGGGAGCGGCTTGGGGTGAGCAGTTCTTC

J gene: TRBJ1-5
V gene: TRBV6-2/TRBV6-3
D gene: .
clone size: many
CDR3 protein: CASSYTGSNQPQHF
CDR3 DNA: TGTGCCAGCAGTTACACGGGCAGCAATCAGCCCCAGCATTTT